This TCR beta chain came from a study of blood T cell repertoires in COVID-19. As for the study in general: Samples taken during acute and convalescent COVID-19 were collected in the United States, Italy and Spain. PBMCs, B-cell-depleted T cells, or T cells provided the cDNA or gDNA that made up the material.

CDR3 length equals 16 residues. V shed 3 bases and J shed 3 bases, with 17 bases lying between them. Germline CDR1 SQVTM, CDR2 ANQGSEA. In the study's own analysis: Scientists estimated how many nucleated cells there were by amplifying reference gene primers. Sequencing was performed with immunoSEQ multiplex PCR; in TCRdb, only in-frame clones are kept and a portion is missing. From that table come the V and J calls and clone size; the DNA was used to work out D and trimming. This table holds 110,000 or so clones, about 85% found once. Specimen: peripheral blood. The TCR sequence derives from a man aged 35 to 55 with acute or convalescent COVID-19. V usage is TRBV29-1 and J usage is TRBJ1-4; perhaps TRBD1 as D (5 bases). CDR3 residues: CSVDNPDGGANEKLFF. In nucleotides, the CDR3 is TGCAGCGTTGACAACCCCGATGGGGGGGCTAATGAAAAACTGTTTTTT.